This T cell receptor beta chain was sequenced in a study of T-cell memory formation after mild COVID-19. The CDR3 contains 14 residues. The germline gives CDR1 SGHVS, CDR2 FQNEAQ. V lost 8 bases to trimming and J lost 3 bases; unmatched junction nucleotides: 6. 5'RACE with constant-segment primers yielded barcoded, UMI-tagged TCR alpha and TCR beta cDNA libraries. TCRdb used MiXCR to reprocess the 5' RACE reads, holding one entry per CDR3 protein. The sample comprises more than 120,000 distinct CDR3 sequences, 15% to 20% of which are singletons, and around 2.5% rests with the top ten. This sequence originates from an adult woman who had mild COVID-19 (a few samples of this study predate the infection). Cell type and time point are not known. The specimen was PBMCs or a T cell subset sorted from them (not recorded which). The chain is built from TRBV7-8 and TRBJ2-5; 10 bases are shared with TRBD2. For the CDR3, the DNA is TGTGCCAGCGGAAGCGGGGGGGATAAAGAGACCCAGTACTTC. Translated, it gives CASGSGGDKETQYF.